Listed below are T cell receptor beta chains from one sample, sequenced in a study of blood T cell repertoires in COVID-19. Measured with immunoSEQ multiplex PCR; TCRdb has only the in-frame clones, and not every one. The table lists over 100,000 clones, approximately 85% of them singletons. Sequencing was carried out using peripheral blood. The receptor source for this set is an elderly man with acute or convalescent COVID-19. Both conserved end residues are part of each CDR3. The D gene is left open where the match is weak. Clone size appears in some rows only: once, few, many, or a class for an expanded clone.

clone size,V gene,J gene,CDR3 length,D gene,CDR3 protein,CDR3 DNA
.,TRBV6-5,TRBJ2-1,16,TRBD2,CASSYRVASGGNEQFF,TGTGCCAGCAGTTACCGCGTTGCTAGCGGGGGGAATGAGCAGTTCTTC
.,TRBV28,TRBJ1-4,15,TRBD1,CASSSGTGAHEKLFF,TGTGCCAGCAGTTCCGGGACAGGGGCCCACGAAAAACTGTTTTTT
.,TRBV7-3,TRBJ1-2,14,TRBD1,CASSSGTGSYGYTF,TGTGCCAGCAGCTCCGGGACAGGGAGCTATGGCTACACCTTC
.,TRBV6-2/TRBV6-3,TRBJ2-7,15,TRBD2,CASSYGPSGSRAQYF,TGTGCCAGCAGTTACGGGCCTAGCGGGAGTCGTGCGCAGTACTTC
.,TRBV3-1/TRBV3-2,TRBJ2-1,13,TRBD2,CASRTSVANEQFF,TGTGCCAGCCGGACTAGCGTGGCCAATGAGCAGTTCTTC
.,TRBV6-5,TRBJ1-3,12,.,CASLSSGNTIYF,TGTGCCAGCCTCTCCTCTGGAAACACCATATATTTT
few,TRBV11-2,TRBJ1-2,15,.,CASSLVQGWNYGYTF,TGTGCCAGCAGCTTAGTACAGGGTTGGAACTATGGCTACACCTTC
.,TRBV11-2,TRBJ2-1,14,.,CASSLSPSYNEQFF,TGTGCCAGCAGCTTAAGCCCTTCCTACAATGAGCAGTTCTTC
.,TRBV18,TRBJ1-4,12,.,CASSPPTGKLLF,TGTGCCAGCTCACCACCTACCGGCAAACTACTTTTT
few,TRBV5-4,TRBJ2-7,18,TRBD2,CASRNMYSGPSFSYEQYF,TGTGCCAGCAGGAACATGTATAGCGGGCCCTCCTTCTCCTACGAGCAGTACTTC
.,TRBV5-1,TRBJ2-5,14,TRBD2,CASSPSGGKETQYF,TGCGCCAGCAGCCCTAGCGGGGGAAAAGAGACCCAGTACTTC
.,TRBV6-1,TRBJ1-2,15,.,CASSEREGGHYGYTF,TGTGCCAGCAGTGAAAGGGAGGGGGGGCACTATGGCTACACCTTC
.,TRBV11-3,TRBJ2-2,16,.,CASSSTTTQNTGELFF,TGTGCCAGCAGCTCAACTACGACCCAGAACACCGGGGAGCTGTTTTTT
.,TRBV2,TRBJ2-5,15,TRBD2,CASGGLAVNQETQYF,TGTGCCAGCGGGGGACTAGCGGTGAACCAAGAGACCCAGTACTTC
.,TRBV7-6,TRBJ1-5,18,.,CASSSRPTQGNSNQPQHF,TGTGCCAGCAGCTCCCGCCCGACTCAGGGGAATAGCAATCAGCCCCAGCATTTT
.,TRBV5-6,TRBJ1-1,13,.,CASSLFRLTEAFF,TGTGCCAGCAGCTTATTCAGACTCACTGAAGCTTTCTTT
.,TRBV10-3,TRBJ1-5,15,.,CAISESKGVGQPQHF,TGTGCCATCAGTGAGTCGAAGGGGGTCGGGCAGCCCCAGCATTTT